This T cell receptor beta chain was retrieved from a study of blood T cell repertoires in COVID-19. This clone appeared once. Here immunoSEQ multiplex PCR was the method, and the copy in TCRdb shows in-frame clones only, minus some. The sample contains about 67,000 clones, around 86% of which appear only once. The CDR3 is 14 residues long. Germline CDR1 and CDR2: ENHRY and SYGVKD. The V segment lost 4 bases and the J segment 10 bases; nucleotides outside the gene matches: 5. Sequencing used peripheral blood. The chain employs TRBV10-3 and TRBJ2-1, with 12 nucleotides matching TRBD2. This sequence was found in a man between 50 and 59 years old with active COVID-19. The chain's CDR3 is CAISGLAGENEQFF. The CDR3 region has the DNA TGTGCCATCAGTGGACTAGCGGGAGAGAACGAGCAGTTCTTC.